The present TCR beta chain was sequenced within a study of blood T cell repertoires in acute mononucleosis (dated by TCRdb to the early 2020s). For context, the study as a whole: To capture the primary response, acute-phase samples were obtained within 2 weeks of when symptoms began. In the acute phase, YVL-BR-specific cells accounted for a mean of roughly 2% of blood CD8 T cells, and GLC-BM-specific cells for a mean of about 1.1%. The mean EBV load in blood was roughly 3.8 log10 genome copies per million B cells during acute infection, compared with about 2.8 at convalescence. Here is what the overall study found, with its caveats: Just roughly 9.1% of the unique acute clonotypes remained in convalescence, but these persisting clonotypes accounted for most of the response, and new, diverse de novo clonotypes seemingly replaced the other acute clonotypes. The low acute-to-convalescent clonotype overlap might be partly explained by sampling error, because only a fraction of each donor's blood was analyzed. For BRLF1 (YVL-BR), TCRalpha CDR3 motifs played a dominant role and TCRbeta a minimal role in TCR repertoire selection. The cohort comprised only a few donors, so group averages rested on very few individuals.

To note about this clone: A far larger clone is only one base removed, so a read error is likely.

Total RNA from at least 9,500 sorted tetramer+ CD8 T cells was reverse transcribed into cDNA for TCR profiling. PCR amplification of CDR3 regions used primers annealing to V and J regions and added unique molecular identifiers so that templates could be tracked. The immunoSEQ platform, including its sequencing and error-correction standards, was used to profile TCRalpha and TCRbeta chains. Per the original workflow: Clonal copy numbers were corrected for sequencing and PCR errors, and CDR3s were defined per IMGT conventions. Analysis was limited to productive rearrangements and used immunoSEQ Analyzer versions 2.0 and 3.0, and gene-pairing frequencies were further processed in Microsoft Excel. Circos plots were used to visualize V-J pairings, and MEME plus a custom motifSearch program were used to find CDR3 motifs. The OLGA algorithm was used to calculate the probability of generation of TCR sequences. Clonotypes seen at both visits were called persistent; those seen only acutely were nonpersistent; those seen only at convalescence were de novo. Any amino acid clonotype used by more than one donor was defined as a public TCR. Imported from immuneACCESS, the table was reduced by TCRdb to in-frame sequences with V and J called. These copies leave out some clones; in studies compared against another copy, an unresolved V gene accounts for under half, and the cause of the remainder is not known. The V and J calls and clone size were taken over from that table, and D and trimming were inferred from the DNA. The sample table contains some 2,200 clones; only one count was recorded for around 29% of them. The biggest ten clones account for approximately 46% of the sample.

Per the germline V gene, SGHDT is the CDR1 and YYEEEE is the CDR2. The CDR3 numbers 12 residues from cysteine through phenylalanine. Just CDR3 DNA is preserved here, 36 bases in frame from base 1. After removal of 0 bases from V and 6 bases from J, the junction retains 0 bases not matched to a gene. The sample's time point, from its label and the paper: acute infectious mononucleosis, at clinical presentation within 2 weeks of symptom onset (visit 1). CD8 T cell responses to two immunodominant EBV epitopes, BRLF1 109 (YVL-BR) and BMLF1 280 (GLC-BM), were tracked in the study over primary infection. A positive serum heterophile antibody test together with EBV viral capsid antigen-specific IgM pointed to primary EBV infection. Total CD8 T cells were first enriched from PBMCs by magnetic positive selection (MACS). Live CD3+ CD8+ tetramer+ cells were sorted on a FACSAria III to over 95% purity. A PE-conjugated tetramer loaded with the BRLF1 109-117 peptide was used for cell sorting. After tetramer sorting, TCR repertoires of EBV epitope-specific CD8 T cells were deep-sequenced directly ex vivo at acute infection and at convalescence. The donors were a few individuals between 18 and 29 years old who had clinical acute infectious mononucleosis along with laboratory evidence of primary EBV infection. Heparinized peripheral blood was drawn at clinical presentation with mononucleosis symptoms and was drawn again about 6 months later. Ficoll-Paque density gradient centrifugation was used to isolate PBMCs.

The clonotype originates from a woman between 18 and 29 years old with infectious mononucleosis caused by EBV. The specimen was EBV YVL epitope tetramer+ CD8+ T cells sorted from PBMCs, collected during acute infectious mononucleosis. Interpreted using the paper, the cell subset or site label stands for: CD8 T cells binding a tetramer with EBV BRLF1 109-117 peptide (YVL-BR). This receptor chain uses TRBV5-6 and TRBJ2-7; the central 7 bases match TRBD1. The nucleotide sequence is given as TGTGCCAGCAGCTTGGCAGGGGGCGAGCAGTACTTC. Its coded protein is CASSLAGGEQYF.